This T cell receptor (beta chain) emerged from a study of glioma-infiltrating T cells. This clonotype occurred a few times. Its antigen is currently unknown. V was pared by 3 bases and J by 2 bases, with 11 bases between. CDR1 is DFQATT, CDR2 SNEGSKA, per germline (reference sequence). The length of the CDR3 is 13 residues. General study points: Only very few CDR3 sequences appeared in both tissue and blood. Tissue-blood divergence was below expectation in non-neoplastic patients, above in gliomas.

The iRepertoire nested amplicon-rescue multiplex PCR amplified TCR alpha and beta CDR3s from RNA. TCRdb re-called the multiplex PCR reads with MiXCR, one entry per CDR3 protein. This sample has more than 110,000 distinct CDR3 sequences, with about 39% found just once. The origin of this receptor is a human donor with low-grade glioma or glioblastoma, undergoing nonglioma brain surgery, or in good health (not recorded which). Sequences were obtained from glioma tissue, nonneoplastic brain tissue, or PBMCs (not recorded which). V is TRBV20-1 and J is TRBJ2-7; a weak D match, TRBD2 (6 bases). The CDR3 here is CSAREGPTYEQYF. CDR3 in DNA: TGCAGTGCTAGGGAGGGGCCCACCTACGAGCAGTACTTC.